The 4 T cell receptor beta chains below all came from one sample that was sequenced in a study of beta chain features in type 1 diabetes. The study, taken as a whole, reports: Type 1 diabetes patients had moderately but significantly shorter TCRB CDR3s in all four CD4+ subsets.

The whole isolated RNA underwent reverse transcription, so sequencing captured expressed TCRB transcripts. This table comes from immunoSEQ multiplex PCR, and its TCRdb copy is limited to in-frame clones, with some not included. The sample yields 680,000 or so clones, about an eighth seen once. Which antigens these TCRs recognize remains unknown. The sample comprised naive CD4+ T cells from blood. These receptors were obtained from a man aged 18 to 30 with type 1 diabetes.

This clone was observed a single time. The V call is TRBV18, the J call TRBJ2-5, with unresolved D. Trimming left V 0 bases short and J 2 bases short, with 10 bases between. The V gene's germline CDR1 is KGHSH and CDR2 LQKENI. This CDR3 spans 15 amino acids. This CDR3 reads CASSPPETLQETQYF. The CDR3 DNA reads as TGTGCCAGCTCACCACCTGAGACCCTACAAGAGACCCAGTACTTC.

This chain connects TRBV6-5 to TRBJ2-5; D is possibly TRBD1 (6 bases). Trimming cost V 5 bases and J 1 base, with 8 bases left between them. Germline CDR1 is MNHEY and CDR2 is SVGAGI. The CDR3 loop spans 13 amino acids. CDR3 sequence: CASSRQVQETQYF. CDR3 nucleotide sequence: TGTGCCAGCAGTCGACAGGTCCAAGAGACCCAGTACTTC.

This chain connects TRBV29-1 to TRBJ2-1; D gene uncertain. CDR1 and CDR2 from the germline V gene are SQVTM and ANQGSEA. V lost 4 bases to trimming and J lost 8 bases, with 18 bases between them. The CDR3 consists of 14 residues. CDR3 in amino acids: CSVVESYRLDEQFF. Written as DNA, the CDR3 is TGCAGCGTTGTGGAGAGCTACCGTCTCGATGAGCAGTTCTTC.

This clone showed up just a few times. The V and J genes are TRBV6-6 and TRBJ2-3, with 10 positions matching TRBD1. Germline CDR1 is MNHNY and CDR2 is SVGAGI (reference sequence). J lost 5 bases, V lost 6 bases, and 11 bases had no gene match. This CDR3 has 16 residues. This CDR3 reads CASRTKPGQGLDTQYF. DNA of the CDR3: TGTGCCAGCAGAACAAAACCGGGACAGGGGTTAGATACGCAGTATTTT.